This is a list of T cell receptor beta chains from one sample in a study of PD-1 blockade in classical Hodgkin lymphoma. Some clones are missing from TCRdb's copy, which holds only in-frame ones; the method was immunoSEQ multiplex PCR. The sample holds tens of thousands of clones, approximately 90% seen once. This material consisted of peripheral blood mononuclear cells (PBMCs), taken at baseline. Receptors were obtained from a human donor with classical Hodgkin lymphoma. The CDR3 runs from the conserved cysteine through the conserved F or W. D genes are given only for firm matches. Clone size is stated in some rows and not others, as once, few, many or a class when expanded.

J gene: TRBJ1-3; D gene: -; V gene: TRBV7-9; clone size: -; CDR3 protein: CASSDSDQASGNTIYF; CDR3 DNA: TGTGCCAGCAGCGACTCAGATCAGGCGTCTGGAAACACCATATATTTT
J gene: TRBJ1-2; D gene: -; V gene: TRBV29-1; clone size: few; CDR3 protein: CSVVRSDSYGYTF; CDR3 DNA: TGCAGCGTTGTCCGATCGGACAGCTATGGCTACACCTTC
J gene: TRBJ1-5; D gene: -; V gene: TRBV27; clone size: -; CDR3 protein: CASRVDRLSNQPQHF; CDR3 DNA: TGTGCCAGCAGAGTTGACAGGCTTAGCAATCAGCCCCAGCATTTT
J gene: TRBJ2-7; D gene: -; V gene: TRBV29-1; clone size: -; CDR3 protein: CSVEVGGREQYF; CDR3 DNA: TGCAGCGTTGAGGTGGGAGGTCGGGAGCAGTACTTC
J gene: TRBJ1-2; D gene: -; V gene: TRBV2; clone size: -; CDR3 protein: CAIGGAAASYGYTF; CDR3 DNA: TGTGCCATTGGAGGTGCCGCCGCCTCCTATGGCTACACCTTC
J gene: TRBJ2-7; D gene: -; V gene: TRBV25-1; clone size: -; CDR3 protein: CASSDLGAHTEQYF; CDR3 DNA: TGTGCCAGCAGTGATTTGGGGGCCCACACCGAGCAGTACTTC
J gene: TRBJ2-7; D gene: TRBD1; V gene: TRBV5-6; clone size: -; CDR3 protein: CASSYQTGGSEQYF; CDR3 DNA: TGTGCCAGCAGCTACCAGACAGGGGGCAGCGAGCAGTACTTC
J gene: TRBJ1-1; D gene: -; V gene: TRBV7-2; clone size: -; CDR3 protein: CASSLTVMNTEAFF; CDR3 DNA: TGTGCCAGCAGCTTAACGGTTATGAACACTGAAGCTTTCTTT
J gene: TRBJ1-5; D gene: TRBD1; V gene: TRBV6-6; clone size: -; CDR3 protein: CASCRQGKNQPQHF; CDR3 DNA: TGTGCCAGCTGCCGACAGGGGAAAAATCAGCCCCAGCATTTT
J gene: TRBJ1-5; D gene: -; V gene: TRBV19; clone size: few; CDR3 protein: CASSQTENQPQHF; CDR3 DNA: TGTGCCAGTAGCCAGACAGAGAATCAGCCCCAGCATTTT
J gene: TRBJ2-7; D gene: -; V gene: TRBV25-1; clone size: -; CDR3 protein: CASRRSYEQYF; CDR3 DNA: TGTGCCAGCAGACGGTCCTACGAGCAGTACTTC
J gene: TRBJ1-5; D gene: -; V gene: TRBV12-1; clone size: -; CDR3 protein: CASSFGTGRGQPQHF; CDR3 DNA: TGTGCCAGCAGCTTTGGGACAGGGAGGGGTCAGCCCCAGCATTTT
J gene: TRBJ2-7; D gene: -; V gene: TRBV27; clone size: -; CDR3 protein: CASSSQYQYEQYF; CDR3 DNA: TGTGCCAGCAGTTCTCAATACCAATACGAGCAGTACTTC
J gene: TRBJ2-3; D gene: TRBD2; V gene: TRBV6-4; clone size: -; CDR3 protein: CASSELAGGPDTQYF; CDR3 DNA: TGTGCCAGCAGTGAACTAGCGGGGGGGCCAGATACGCAGTATTTT
J gene: TRBJ1-4; D gene: TRBD1; V gene: TRBV12-5; clone size: -; CDR3 protein: CASGFDRAGEKLFF; CDR3 DNA: TGTGCTAGTGGTTTTGACAGGGCGGGGGAAAAACTGTTTTTT
J gene: TRBJ1-1; D gene: TRBD1; V gene: TRBV27; clone size: once; CDR3 protein: CASSLYTGANTEAFF; CDR3 DNA: TGTGCCAGCAGTTTGTACACAGGGGCCAACACTGAAGCTTTCTTT
J gene: TRBJ2-3; D gene: -; V gene: TRBV30; clone size: -; CDR3 protein: CAWSRLAGDTQYF; CDR3 DNA: TGTGCCTGGAGTAGACTGGCTGGAGATACGCAGTATTTT
J gene: TRBJ1-2; D gene: TRBD1; V gene: TRBV19; clone size: -; CDR3 protein: CASRLGQGGLYGYTF; CDR3 DNA: TGTGCCAGTAGATTGGGACAGGGGGGTCTCTATGGCTACACCTTC
J gene: TRBJ1-2; D gene: TRBD1; V gene: TRBV7-9; clone size: -; CDR3 protein: CASSTQTGIGGYTF; CDR3 DNA: TGTGCCAGCAGCACTCAGACAGGGATCGGCGGCTACACCTTC
J gene: TRBJ2-3; D gene: -; V gene: TRBV7-6; clone size: -; CDR3 protein: CASSPVLPGTDTQYF; CDR3 DNA: TGTGCCAGCAGCCCAGTCCTCCCTGGCACAGATACGCAGTATTTT
J gene: TRBJ1-6; D gene: -; V gene: TRBV7-7; clone size: -; CDR3 protein: CASSLRPGNASPLHF; CDR3 DNA: TGTGCCAGCAGCTTGCGGCCAGGGAATGCTTCACCCCTCCACTTT
J gene: TRBJ1-1; D gene: -; V gene: TRBV7-8; clone size: -; CDR3 protein: CASSPVRATARETEAFF; CDR3 DNA: TGTGCCAGCAGCCCCGTCCGGGCCACAGCACGGGAGACTGAAGCTTTCTTT
J gene: TRBJ1-2; D gene: -; V gene: TRBV11-2; clone size: -; CDR3 protein: CASSPLRDVGYTF; CDR3 DNA: TGTGCCAGCAGCCCCCTGCGAGACGTGGGCTACACCTTC
J gene: TRBJ1-1; D gene: -; V gene: TRBV28; clone size: -; CDR3 protein: CASSYVNTEAFF; CDR3 DNA: TGTGCCAGCAGTTACGTAAACACTGAAGCTTTCTTT
J gene: TRBJ1-6; D gene: TRBD1; V gene: TRBV4-3; clone size: -; CDR3 protein: CASSREWTGRSPLHF; CDR3 DNA: TGCGCCAGCAGCCGAGAGTGGACAGGGAGGTCACCCCTCCACTTT
J gene: TRBJ2-7; D gene: TRBD2; V gene: TRBV5-4; clone size: -; CDR3 protein: CASSLGSSGVAYEQYF; CDR3 DNA: TGTGCCAGCAGCTTGGGGAGTAGCGGGGTCGCCTACGAGCAGTACTTC
J gene: TRBJ1-3; D gene: -; V gene: TRBV6-1; clone size: -; CDR3 protein: CASSERTHSGNTIYF; CDR3 DNA: TGTGCCAGCAGTGAAAGGACCCACTCTGGAAACACCATATATTTT
J gene: TRBJ1-2; D gene: TRBD1; V gene: TRBV5-5; clone size: -; CDR3 protein: CASNRQGFYGYTF; CDR3 DNA: TGTGCCAGCAACCGACAGGGATTCTATGGCTACACCTTC
J gene: TRBJ2-2; D gene: TRBD1; V gene: TRBV7-9; clone size: -; CDR3 protein: CASSWTGMNTGELFF; CDR3 DNA: TGTGCCAGCAGCTGGACAGGGATGAACACCGGGGAGCTGTTTTTT
J gene: TRBJ1-1; D gene: TRBD1; V gene: TRBV28; clone size: -; CDR3 protein: CASRRDRESNTEAFF; CDR3 DNA: TGTGCCAGCCGCCGGGACAGGGAATCGAACACTGAAGCTTTCTTT
J gene: TRBJ2-7; D gene: -; V gene: TRBV27; clone size: -; CDR3 protein: CASSLSPPGYEQYF; CDR3 DNA: TGTGCCAGCAGTTTATCACCCCCAGGGTACGAGCAGTACTTC
J gene: TRBJ2-3; D gene: TRBD1; V gene: TRBV19; clone size: -; CDR3 protein: CASSIDGTGREDTQYF; CDR3 DNA: TGTGCCAGTAGTATAGATGGGACAGGGAGAGAAGATACGCAGTATTTT